This TCR beta chain was sequenced during a study of T-cell reconstitution after alpha-beta-depleted transplantation in children. Notes on the study in general: Expanded clones from the graft, numbering several hundred, reportedly supplied alpha-beta T cells about two months after transplant. Once a year had passed after transplant, T-cell counts and diversity came mostly from newly produced T cells.

To note about this clonotype: Its antigen remains unidentified.

Unique molecular identifiers were incorporated into the prepared TCRbeta library. TCRdb independently ran MiXCR on the PCR reads; one entry per CDR3 protein. The sample lists 350,000 to 500,000 distinct CDR3 sequences, 43% seen once, with about 30% in the top ten. Sample: PBMCs, taken before TCRalphabeta/CD19-depleted stem cell transplant. The receptor was derived from a girl aged 2 to 9 with aplastic anemia, due to receive a stem cell transplant.

CDR3: CASSQDSLAGDTGELFF. CDR3 nucleotide sequence: TGCGCCAGCAGCCAAGATTCCCTAGCGGGAGACACCGGGGAGCTGTTTTTT. The chain links TRBV4-1 to TRBJ2-2, with TRBD2 matching 10 bases. With 0 bases clipped from V and 3 bases from J, the junction kept 4 bases outside the gene matches. CDR3 length equals 17 residues. Germline V gene data show CDR1 as MGHRA and CDR2 as YSYEKL.